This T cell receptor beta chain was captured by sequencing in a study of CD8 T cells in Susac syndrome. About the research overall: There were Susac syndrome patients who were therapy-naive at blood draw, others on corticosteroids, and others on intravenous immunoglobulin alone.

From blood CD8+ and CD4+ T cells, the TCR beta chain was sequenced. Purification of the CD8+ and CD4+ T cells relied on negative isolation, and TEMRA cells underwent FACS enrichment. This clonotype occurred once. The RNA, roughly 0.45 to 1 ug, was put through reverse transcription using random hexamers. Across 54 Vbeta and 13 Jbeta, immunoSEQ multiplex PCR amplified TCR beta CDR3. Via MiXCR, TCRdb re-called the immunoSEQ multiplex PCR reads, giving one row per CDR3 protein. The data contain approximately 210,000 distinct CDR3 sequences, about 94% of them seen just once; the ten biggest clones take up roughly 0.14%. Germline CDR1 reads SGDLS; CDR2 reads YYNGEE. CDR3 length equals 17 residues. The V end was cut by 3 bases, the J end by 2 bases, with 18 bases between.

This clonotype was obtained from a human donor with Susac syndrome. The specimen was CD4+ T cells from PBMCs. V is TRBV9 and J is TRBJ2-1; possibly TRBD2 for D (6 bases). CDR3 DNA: TGTGCCAGCAGCGGGAGGGAGGTTCCCCGTACCTACAATGAGCAGTTCTTC. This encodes CASSGREVPRTYNEQFF.